These 5 T cell receptor beta chains originate from one sample sequenced in a study of pediatric ulcerative colitis. The repertoire was sequenced with immunoSEQ multiplex PCR; TCRdb's copy has only in-frame clones and lacks some. The sample carries under 45,000 clones, 70% to 90% recorded once. The sequenced sample was blood. These receptors originate from a girl aged 5-17 years with moderate ulcerative colitis.

A few counts support this clone. The genes are TRBV7-9 and TRBJ1-2, with D unclear. The germline CDR1 and CDR2 sequences are SEHNR and FQNEAQ (reference sequence). This CDR3 has 14 residues. V was trimmed by 5 bases and J by 13 bases, leaving 23 bases between them. The CDR3 DNA follows: TGTGCCAGCAGCCCCTTTCGGAGGTCCGATTTCGGCACCTTC. Translating it yields CASSPFRRSDFGTF. Complete variable domain (other parts from reference TRBV7-9 and TRBJ1-2): DTGVSQNPRHKITKRGQNVTFRCDPISEHNRLYWYRQTLGQGPEFLTYFQNEAQLEKSRLLSDRFSAERPKGSFSTLEIQRTEQGDSAMYLCASSPFRRSDFGTFGSGTRLTVV.

This chain connects TRBV6-5 to TRBJ1-2, with 7 bases that match TRBD1. The V gene's germline CDR1 is MNHEY and CDR2 SVGAGI. The CDR3 contains 15 residues. J gave up 4 bases and V 4 bases, and 9 bases lay outside the gene matches. The CDR3 coding sequence is TGTGCCAGCAGTTCTCCGACAGGGCTCGGCTATGGCTACACCTTC. This sequence encodes CASSSPTGLGYGYTF.

This clone was picked up one time. The CDR3 protein is CASSYSSLGESSPLHF. The CDR3 DNA sequence: TGTGCCAGCAGTTACTCGAGTCTCGGGGAATCATCACCCCTCCACTTT. J is TRBJ1-6 and V is TRBV6-6; the D is unclear. The germline V and J ends were trimmed by 0 bases and 10 bases, with 16 bases remaining between them. The CDR3 runs to 16 residues. Germline V CDR1 and CDR2: MNHNY, SVGAGI (reference sequence).

The J gene is TRBJ1-5, the V gene TRBV6-1, with D possibly matching TRBD1 (6 bases). CDR1 and CDR2 (germline): MNHNS, SASEGT. The CDR3 totals 15 residues. The V gene lost 6 bases and the J gene lost 3 bases, with 15 bases spanning the gap. This CDR3 reads CASRARQDYNQPQHF. The DNA for the CDR3 is TGTGCCAGCAGGGCAAGACAGGACTACAATCAGCCCCAGCATTTT.

V gene TRBV7-9 combines with J gene TRBJ1-2; 10 bases match TRBD1. CDR1 and CDR2 (germline): SEHNR, FQNEAQ (reference sequence). The CDR3 length is 14 residues. J was trimmed by 7 bases and V by 7 bases; bases with no gene match: 9. The CDR3, as DNA: TGTGCCAGCACCCCGACAGGGACAGGGGTTGGCTACACCTTC. Amino acid sequence: CASTPTGTGVGYTF.